This TCR beta chain was captured in a study of beta chain features in type 1 diabetes. Background on the study: The patients were much like the healthy donors in age, gender and cell yields.

The CDR3 consists of 12 residues. The V end was cut by 2 bases, the J end by 9 bases, with 8 bases between. In germline, CDR1 is SGHTA, CDR2 FQGNSA. Overall study findings and caveats: Type 1 diabetes patients had TCRB CDR3s that were shorter (moderately but significantly so) in all four CD4+ subsets.

There are a few counts of this clone. What it recognizes is unknown. Every isolated RNA sample was fully reverse transcribed, so sequencing captured expressed TCRB transcripts. Mean read depth for naive, central memory and regulatory T cell samples was a few million reads. Sequencing used immunoSEQ multiplex PCR; TCRdb keeps in-frame clones, though not all of them. The sample holds hundreds of thousands of clones; approximately 15% are singletons and the top ten take roughly 0.04%. The TCR sequence derives from a man aged 25-45 years in good health. The chain carries TRBV7-2 and TRBJ1-5; possibly TRBD1 for D (5 bases). The sequenced sample consisted of naive CD4+ T cells from blood. CDR3 nucleotide sequence: TGTGCCAGCAGCTTACCCGGGGGGCCCCAGCATTTT. Encoded protein: CASSLPGGPQHF.